Described below is a single TCR beta chain sequence and its context. Its specificity is unknown. This record comes from a study of cytomegalovirus exposure and HLA in healthy donors. The study, taken as a whole, reports: Several of the most significant clusters appeared linked to common viral pathogens, based on a later analysis.

Per the germline V gene, CDR1 is SGHRS and CDR2 is YFSETQ. The CDR3 runs to 16 residues. V lost 2 bases and J lost 8; bases outside the gene matches: 12. PCR was performed using 60 Vbeta and 13 Jbeta primers. Measured with immunoSEQ multiplex PCR; TCRdb has only the in-frame clones, and not every one. Counted here are over 95,000 clones, approximately 80% occurring once; the ten biggest clones make up roughly an eighth. The sample consisted of PBMCs. The receptor was isolated from a woman aged 40 to 55 in good health and CMV-seropositive. The genes are TRBV5-1 and TRBJ2-1; 8 nucleotides align to TRBD1. CDR3 nucleotide sequence: TGCGCCAGCAGCTTATCCGGGGAGACAGGGGTTTATGAGCAGTTCTTC. As protein: CASSLSGETGVYEQFF.